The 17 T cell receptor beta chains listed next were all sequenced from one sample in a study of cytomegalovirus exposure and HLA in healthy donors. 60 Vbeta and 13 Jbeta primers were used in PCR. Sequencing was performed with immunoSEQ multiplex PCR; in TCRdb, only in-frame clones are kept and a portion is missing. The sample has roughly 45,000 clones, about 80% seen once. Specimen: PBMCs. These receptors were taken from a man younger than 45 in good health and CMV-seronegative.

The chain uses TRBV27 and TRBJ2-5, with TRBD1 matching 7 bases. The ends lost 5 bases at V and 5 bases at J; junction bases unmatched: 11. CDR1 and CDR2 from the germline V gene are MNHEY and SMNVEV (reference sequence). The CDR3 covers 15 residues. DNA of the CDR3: TGTGCCAGCAGTCGATCAAGGACAGGACGGGAGACCCAGTACTTC. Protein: CASSRSRTGRETQYF.

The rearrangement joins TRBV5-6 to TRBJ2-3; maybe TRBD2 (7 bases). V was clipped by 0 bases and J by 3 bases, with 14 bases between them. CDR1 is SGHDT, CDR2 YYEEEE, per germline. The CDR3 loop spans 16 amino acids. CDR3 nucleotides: TGTGCCAGCAGCTTGGATGTTGGGGGGGCAACAGATACGCAGTATTTT. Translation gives CASSLDVGGATDTQYF.

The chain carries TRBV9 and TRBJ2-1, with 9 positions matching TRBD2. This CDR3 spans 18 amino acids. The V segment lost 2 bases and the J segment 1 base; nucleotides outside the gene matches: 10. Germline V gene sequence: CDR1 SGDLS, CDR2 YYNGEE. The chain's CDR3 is CASSVGGWREGSYNEQFF. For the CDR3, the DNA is TGTGCCAGCAGCGTTGGGGGGTGGCGGGAGGGATCCTACAATGAGCAGTTCTTC.

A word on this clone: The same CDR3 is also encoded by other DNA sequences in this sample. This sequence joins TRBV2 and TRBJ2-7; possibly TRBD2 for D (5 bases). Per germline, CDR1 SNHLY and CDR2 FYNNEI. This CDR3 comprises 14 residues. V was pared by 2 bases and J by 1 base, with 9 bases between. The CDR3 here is CASSENRDSYEQYF. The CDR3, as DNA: TGTGCCAGCAGTGAAAATCGGGATTCCTACGAGCAGTACTTC.

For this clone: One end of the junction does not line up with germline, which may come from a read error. Here the CDR3 reads CSSRSGTSGSLQETQYF. The CDR3 DNA follows: TGTTCCAGCCGCTCCGGGACTAGCGGGAGTCTTCAAGAGACCCAGTACTTC. The chain is built from TRBV7-9 and TRBJ2-5; 14 positions agree with TRBD2. Per germline, CDR1 SEHNR and CDR2 FQNEAQ (reference sequence). The CDR3 runs 17 residues.

The CDR3 DNA follows: TGTGCCTGGAGGAGACAGGGGGCGAGCAATTCACCCCTCCACTTT. It translates to CAWRRQGASNSPLHF. This chain uses TRBV30 with TRBJ1-6, with 10 bases matching TRBD1. Germline lookup yields CDR1 GTSNPN and CDR2 SVGIG (reference sequence). The CDR3 totals 15 residues. Trimming took 3 bases from V and 7 from J; bases not matched to a gene: 6.

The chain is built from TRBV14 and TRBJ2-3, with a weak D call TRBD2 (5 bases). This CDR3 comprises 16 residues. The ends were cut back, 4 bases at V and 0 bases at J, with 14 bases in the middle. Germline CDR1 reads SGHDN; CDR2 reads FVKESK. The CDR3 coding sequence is TGTGCCAGCAGCCCGGGTCGGGGTCCGAGCACAGATACGCAGTATTTT. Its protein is CASSPGRGPSTDTQYF.

The chain's CDR3 is CASSEWQSNQPQHF. In DNA, the CDR3 is TGCGCCAGCAGTGAGTGGCAAAGCAATCAGCCCCAGCATTTT. The chain recombines TRBV10-2 with TRBJ1-5; D not certain. Germline assignment: CDR1 WSHSY and CDR2 SAAADI. This CDR3 comprises 14 residues. Trimming took off 1 base at V and 1 base at J, with 5 bases between the two ends.

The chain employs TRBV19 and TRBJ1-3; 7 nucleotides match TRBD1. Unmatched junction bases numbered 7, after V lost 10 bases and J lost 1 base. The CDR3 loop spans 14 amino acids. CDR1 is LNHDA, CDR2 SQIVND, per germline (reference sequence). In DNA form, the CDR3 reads TGTGCCACCCGGACAGGCGATTCTGGAAACACCATATATTTT. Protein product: CATRTGDSGNTIYF.

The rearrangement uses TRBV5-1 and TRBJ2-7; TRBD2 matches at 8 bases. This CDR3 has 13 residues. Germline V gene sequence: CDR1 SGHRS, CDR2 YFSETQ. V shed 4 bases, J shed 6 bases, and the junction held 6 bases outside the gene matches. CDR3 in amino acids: CASSPGTSGEQYF. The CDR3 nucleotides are TGCGCCAGCAGCCCGGGGACTAGTGGCGAGCAGTACTTC.

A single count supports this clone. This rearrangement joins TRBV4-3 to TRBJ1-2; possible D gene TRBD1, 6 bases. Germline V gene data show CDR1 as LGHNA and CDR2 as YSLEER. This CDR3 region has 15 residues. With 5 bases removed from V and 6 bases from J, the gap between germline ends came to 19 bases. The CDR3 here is CASSFLTGNQDGYTF. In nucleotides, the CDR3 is TGCGCCAGCAGCTTCCTTACAGGGAATCAGGATGGCTACACCTTC.

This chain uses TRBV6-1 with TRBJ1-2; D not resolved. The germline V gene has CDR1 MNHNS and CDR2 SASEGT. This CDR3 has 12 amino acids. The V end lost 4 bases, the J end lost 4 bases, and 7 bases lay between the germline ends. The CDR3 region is CASSGNSYGYTF. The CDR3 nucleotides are TGTGCCAGCAGTGGGAACAGCTATGGCTACACCTTC.

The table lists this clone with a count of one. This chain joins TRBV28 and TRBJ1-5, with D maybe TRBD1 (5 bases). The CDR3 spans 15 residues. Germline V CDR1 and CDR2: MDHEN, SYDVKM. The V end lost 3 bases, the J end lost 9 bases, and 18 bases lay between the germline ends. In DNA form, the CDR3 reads TGTGCCAGCAGTTTGGGGGGGTCTGGAGGGAGGCCCCAGCATTTT. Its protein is CASSLGGSGGRPQHF.

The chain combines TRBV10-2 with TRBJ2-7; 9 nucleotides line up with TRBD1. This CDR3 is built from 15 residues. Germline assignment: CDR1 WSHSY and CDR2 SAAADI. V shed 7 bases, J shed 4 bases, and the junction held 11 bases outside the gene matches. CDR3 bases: TGCGCCAGCACCTCACCGGGACAGGGAAATTACGAGCAGTACTTC. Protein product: CASTSPGQGNYEQYF.

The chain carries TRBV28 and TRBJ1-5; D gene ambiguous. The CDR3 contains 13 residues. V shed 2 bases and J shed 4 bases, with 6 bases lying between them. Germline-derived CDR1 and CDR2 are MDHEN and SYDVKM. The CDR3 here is CASSLQKNQPQHF. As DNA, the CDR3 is TGTGCCAGCAGTTTACAGAAGAATCAGCCCCAGCATTTT.

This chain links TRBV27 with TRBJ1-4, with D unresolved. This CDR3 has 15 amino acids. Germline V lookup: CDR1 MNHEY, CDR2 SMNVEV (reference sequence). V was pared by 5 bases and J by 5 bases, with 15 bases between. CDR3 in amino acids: CASSVQGLSNEKLFF. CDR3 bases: TGTGCCAGCAGTGTCCAAGGACTCAGCAATGAAAAACTGTTTTTT.

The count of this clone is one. The CDR3 loop reads CASSPGLAGGTYNEQFF. CDR3 coding DNA: TGTGCCAGCTCCCCGGGACTAGCGGGAGGCACCTACAATGAGCAGTTCTTC. V gene TRBV18 combines with J gene TRBJ2-1, with TRBD2 identical over 15 bases. The CDR3 is 17 amino acids. The J segment lost 2 bases and the V segment lost 6 bases, leaving 5 bases of the junction unmatched. From germline, CDR1 is KGHSH and CDR2 LQKENI.